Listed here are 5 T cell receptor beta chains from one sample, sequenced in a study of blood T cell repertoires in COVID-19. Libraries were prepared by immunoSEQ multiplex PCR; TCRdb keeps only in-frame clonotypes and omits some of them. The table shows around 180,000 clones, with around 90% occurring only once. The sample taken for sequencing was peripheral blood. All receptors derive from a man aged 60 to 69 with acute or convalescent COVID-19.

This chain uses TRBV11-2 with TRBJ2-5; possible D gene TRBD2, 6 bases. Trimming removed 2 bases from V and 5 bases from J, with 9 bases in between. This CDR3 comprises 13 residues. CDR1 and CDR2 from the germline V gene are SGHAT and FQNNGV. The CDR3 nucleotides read TGTGCCAGCAGCTTATGGCGGGATGAGACCCAGTACTTC. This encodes CASSLWRDETQYF.

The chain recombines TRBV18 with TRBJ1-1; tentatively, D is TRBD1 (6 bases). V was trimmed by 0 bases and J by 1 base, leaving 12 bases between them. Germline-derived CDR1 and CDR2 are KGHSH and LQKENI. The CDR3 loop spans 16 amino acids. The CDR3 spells CASSPPGRGRNTEAFF. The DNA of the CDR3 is TGTGCCAGCTCACCACCAGGGAGGGGGAGGAACACTGAAGCTTTCTTT.

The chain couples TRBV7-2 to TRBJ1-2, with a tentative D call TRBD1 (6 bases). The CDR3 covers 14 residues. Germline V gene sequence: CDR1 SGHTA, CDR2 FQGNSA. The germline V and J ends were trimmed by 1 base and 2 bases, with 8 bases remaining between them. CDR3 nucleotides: TGTGCCAGCAGCTTAGGGGGGCGGAACTATGGCTACACCTTC. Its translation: CASSLGGRNYGYTF.

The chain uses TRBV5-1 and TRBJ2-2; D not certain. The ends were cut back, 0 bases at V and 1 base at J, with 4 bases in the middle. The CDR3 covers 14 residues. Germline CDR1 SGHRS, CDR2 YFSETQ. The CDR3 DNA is TGCGCCAGCAGCTTGGGGAGGAACACCGGGGAGCTGTTTTTT. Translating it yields CASSLGRNTGELFF.

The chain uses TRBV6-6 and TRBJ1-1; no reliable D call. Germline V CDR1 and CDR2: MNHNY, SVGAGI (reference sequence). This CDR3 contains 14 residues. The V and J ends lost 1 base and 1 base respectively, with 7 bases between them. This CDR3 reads CASSYLKRNTEAFF. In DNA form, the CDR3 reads TGTGCCAGCAGTTACTTAAAGAGGAACACTGAAGCTTTCTTT.